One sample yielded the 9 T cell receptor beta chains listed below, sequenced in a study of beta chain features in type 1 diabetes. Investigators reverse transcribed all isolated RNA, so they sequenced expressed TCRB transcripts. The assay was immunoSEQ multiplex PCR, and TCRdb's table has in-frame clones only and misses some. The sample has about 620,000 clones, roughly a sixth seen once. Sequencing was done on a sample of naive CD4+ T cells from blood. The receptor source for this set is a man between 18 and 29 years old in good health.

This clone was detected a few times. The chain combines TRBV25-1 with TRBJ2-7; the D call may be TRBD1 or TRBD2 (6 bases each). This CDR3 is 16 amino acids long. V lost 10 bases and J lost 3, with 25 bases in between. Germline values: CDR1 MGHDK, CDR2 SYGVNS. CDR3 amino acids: CAIPPGSRGKNYEQYF. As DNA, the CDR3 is TGTGCCATCCCCCCCGGGAGCAGGGGTAAGAACTACGAGCAGTACTTC.

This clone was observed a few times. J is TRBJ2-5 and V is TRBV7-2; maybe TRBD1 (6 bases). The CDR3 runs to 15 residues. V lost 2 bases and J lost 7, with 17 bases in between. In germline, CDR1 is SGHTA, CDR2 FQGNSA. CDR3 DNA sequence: TGTGCCAGCAGCTTAAGGTCAGGGGTGCGGGCGACCCAGTACTTC. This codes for CASSLRSGVRATQYF.

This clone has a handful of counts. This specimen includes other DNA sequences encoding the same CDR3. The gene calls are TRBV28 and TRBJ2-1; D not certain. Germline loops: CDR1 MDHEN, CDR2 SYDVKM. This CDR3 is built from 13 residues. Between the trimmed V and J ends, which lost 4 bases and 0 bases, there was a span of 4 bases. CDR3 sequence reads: CASSSGSYNEQFF. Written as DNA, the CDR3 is TGTGCCAGCAGTTCGGGCTCCTACAATGAGCAGTTCTTC.

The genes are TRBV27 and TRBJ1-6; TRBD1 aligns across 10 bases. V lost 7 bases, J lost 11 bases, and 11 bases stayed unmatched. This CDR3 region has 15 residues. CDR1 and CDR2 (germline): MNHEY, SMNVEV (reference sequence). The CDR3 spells CASTPRGTGVPPLHF. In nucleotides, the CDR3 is TGTGCCAGCACCCCAAGGGGGACAGGGGTACCACCCCTCCACTTT.

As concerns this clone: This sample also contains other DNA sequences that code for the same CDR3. The CDR3 DNA follows: TGTGCCAGCAGTTACTCACTAGCGGGAGGCCAAGAGACCCAGTACTTC. Amino acids: CASSYSLAGGQETQYF. The chain employs TRBV6-5 and TRBJ2-5; 12 positions agree with TRBD2. The germline V gene encodes CDR1 MNHEY and CDR2 SVGAGI. This CDR3 contains 16 residues. V lost 0 bases to trimming and J lost 1 base; unmatched junction nucleotides: 0.

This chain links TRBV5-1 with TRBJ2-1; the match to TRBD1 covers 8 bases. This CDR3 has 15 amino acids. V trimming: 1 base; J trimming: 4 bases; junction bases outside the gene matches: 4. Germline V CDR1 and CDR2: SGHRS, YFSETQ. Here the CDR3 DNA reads TGCGCCAGCAGCTTGTCCACAGGGGGTTACAATGAGCAGTTCTTC. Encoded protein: CASSLSTGGYNEQFF.

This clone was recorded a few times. Here the CDR3 reads CSVEDVGKGPDTQYF. CDR3 DNA: TGCAGCGTTGAAGATGTGGGAAAAGGCCCAGATACGCAGTATTTT. V and J are TRBV29-1 and TRBJ2-3; D gene ambiguous. The ends were cut back, 0 bases at V and 4 bases at J, with 14 bases in the middle. The CDR3 runs 15 residues. Germline-derived CDR1 and CDR2 are SQVTM and ANQGSEA.

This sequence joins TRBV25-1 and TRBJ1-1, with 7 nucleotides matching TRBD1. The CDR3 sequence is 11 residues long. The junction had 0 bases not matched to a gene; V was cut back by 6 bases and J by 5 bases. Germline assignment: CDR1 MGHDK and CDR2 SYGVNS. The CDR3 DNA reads TGTGCCAGCAGGGGACAGACTGAAGCTTTCTTT. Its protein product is CASRGQTEAFF. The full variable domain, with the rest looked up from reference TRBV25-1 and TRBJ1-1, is EADIYQTPRYLVIGTGKKITLECSQTMGHDKMYWYQQDPGMELHLIHYSYGVNSTEKGDLSSESTVSRIRTEHFPLTLESARPSHTSQYLCASRGQTEAFFGQGTRLTVV.

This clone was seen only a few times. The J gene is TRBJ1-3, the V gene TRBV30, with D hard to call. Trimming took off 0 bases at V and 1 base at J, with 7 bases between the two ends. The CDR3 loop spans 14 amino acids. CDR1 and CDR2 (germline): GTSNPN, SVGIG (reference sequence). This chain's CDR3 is CAWSVGRSGNTIYF. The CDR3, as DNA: TGTGCCTGGAGTGTAGGCCGTTCTGGAAACACCATATATTTT. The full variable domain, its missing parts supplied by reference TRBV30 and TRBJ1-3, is SQTIHQWPATLVQPVGSPLSLECTVEGTSNPNLYWYRQAAGRGLQLLFYSVGIGQISSEVPQNLSASRPQDRQFILSSKKLLLSDSGFYLCAWSVGRSGNTIYFGEGSWLTVV.